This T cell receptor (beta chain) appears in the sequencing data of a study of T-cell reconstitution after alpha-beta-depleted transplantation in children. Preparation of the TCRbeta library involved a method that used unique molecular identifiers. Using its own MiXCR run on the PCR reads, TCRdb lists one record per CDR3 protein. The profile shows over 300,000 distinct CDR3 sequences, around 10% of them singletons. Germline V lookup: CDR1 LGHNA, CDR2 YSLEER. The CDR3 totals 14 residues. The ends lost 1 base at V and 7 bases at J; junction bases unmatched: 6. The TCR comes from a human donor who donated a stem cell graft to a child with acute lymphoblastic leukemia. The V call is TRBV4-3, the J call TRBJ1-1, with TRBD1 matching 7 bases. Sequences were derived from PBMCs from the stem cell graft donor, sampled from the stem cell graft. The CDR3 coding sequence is TGCGCCAGCAGCCAAGTTACAGGGGACCGTGAAGCTTTCTTT. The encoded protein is CASSQVTGDREAFF.